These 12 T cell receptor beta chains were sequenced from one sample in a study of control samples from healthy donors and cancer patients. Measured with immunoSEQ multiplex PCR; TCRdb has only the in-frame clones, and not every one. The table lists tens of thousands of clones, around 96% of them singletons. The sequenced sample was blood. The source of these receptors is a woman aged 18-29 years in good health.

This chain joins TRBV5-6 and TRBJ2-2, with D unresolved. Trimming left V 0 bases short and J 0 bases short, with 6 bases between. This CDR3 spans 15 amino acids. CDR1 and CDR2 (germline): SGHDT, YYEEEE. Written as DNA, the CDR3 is TGTGCCAGCAGCTTGGGGGTGACGAACACCGGGGAGCTGTTTTTT. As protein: CASSLGVTNTGELFF.

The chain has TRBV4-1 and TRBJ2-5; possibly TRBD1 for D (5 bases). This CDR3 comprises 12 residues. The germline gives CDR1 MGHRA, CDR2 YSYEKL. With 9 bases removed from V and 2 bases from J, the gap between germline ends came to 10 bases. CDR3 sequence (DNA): TGCGCCAGGGGGCCAAATCAAGAGACCCAGTACTTC. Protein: CARGPNQETQYF.

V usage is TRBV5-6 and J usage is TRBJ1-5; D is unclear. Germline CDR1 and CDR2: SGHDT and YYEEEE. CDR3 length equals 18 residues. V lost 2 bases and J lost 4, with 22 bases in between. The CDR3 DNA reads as TGTGCCAGCAGCTTAAAGTCGGGGAACCCAACCCTTAATCAGCCCCAGCATTTT. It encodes CASSLKSGNPTLNQPQHF.

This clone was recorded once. The chain's CDR3 is CASKSGAMNTEAFF. The CDR3 DNA reads TGTGCCAGCAAGTCAGGGGCGATGAACACTGAAGCTTTCTTT. This chain connects TRBV2 to TRBJ1-1; D is perhaps TRBD1 (6 bases). Trimming removed 7 bases at V and 0 bases at J, with 12 bases between. Germline V gene data show CDR1 as SNHLY and CDR2 as FYNNEI. This CDR3 has 14 residues.

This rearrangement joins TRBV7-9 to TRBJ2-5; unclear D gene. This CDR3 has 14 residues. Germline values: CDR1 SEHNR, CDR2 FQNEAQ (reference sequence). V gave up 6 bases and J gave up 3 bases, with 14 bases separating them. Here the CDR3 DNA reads TGTGCCAGCAGTCACCGGTCTGGAGAAGAGACCCAGTACTTC. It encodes CASSHRSGEETQYF.

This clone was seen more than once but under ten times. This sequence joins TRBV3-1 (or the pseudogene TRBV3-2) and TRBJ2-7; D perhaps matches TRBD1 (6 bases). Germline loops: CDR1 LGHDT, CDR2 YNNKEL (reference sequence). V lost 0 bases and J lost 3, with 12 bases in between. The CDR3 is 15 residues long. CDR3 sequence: CASSQEVGQIYEQYF. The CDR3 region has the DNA TGTGCCAGCAGCCAAGAGGTAGGACAGATCTACGAGCAGTACTTC.

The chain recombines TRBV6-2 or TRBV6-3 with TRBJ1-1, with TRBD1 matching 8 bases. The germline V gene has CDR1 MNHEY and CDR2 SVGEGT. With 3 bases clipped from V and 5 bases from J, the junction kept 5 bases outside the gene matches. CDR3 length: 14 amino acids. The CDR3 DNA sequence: TGTGCCAGCAGTTATCAGGGGGCGGGAACTGAAGCTTTCTTT. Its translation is CASSYQGAGTEAFF.

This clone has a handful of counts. The chain's CDR3 is CASRMDRGELEAFF. CDR3 sequence (DNA): TGTGCCAGCAGGATGGACAGGGGGGAACTTGAAGCTTTCTTT. The chain combines TRBV6-5 with TRBJ1-1; the match to TRBD1 covers 10 bases. This CDR3 is built from 14 residues. The germline CDR1 and CDR2 sequences are MNHEY and SVGAGI. Trimming took 6 bases from V and 7 from J; bases not matched to a gene: 8.

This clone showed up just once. The CDR3 loop is CASSGNLGTGASPLHF. Here the CDR3 DNA reads TGTGCCAGCAGCGGCAATCTCGGGACAGGGGCTTCACCCCTCCACTTT. This sequence joins TRBV7-9 and TRBJ1-6; the match to TRBD1 covers 10 bases. Trimming took 5 bases from V and 9 from J; bases not matched to a gene: 10. This CDR3 is built from 16 residues. Germline-derived CDR1 and CDR2 are SEHNR and FQNEAQ (reference sequence).

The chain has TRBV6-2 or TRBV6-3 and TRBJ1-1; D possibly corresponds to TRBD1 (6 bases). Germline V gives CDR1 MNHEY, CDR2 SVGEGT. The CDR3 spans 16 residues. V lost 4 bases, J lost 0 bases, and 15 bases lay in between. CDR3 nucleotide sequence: TGTGCCAGCAGTTCCACAGGGTCCGTCATGAACACTGAAGCTTTCTTT. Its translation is CASSSTGSVMNTEAFF.

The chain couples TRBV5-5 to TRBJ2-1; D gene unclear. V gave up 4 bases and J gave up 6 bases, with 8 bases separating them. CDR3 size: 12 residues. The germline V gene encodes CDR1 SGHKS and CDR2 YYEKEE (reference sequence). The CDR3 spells CASSPASNEQFF. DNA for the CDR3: TGTGCCAGCAGCCCCGCCTCCAATGAGCAGTTCTTC.

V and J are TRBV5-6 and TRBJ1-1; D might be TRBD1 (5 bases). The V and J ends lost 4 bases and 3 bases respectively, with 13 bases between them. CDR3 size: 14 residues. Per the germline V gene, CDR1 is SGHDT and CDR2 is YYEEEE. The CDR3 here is CASSPLTADTEAFF. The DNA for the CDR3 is TGTGCCAGCAGCCCGCTGACAGCAGACACTGAAGCTTTCTTT.